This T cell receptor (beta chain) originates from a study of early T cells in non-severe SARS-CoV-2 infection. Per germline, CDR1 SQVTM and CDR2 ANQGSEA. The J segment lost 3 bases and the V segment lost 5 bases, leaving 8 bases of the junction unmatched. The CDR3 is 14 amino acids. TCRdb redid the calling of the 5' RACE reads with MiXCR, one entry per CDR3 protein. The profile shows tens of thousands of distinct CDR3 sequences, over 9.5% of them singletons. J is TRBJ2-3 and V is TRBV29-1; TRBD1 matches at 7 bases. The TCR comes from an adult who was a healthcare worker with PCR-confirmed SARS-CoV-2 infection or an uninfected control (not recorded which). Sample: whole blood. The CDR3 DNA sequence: TGCAGCGTTAGACAGGGCATAAGGACAGATACGCAGTATTTT. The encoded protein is CSVRQGIRTDTQYF.